This note documents a single T cell receptor beta chain sequence. This sample was included in a study of monozygotic twins with inflammatory bowel disease. The template switching step added UMIs that contained a 6-nucleotide sample barcode. TCRdb reanalyzed the 5' RACE reads and collapses them to one entry per CDR3 protein, without DNA. Its table records fewer than 110,000 distinct CDR3 sequences. The CDR3 runs 15 residues. The V gene's germline CDR1 is DFQATT and CDR2 SNEGSKA (reference sequence). Sample: blood. The V gene is TRBV20-1, the J gene TRBJ1-5; the TRBD1 assignment by TCRdb is unverifiable without DNA. The receptor's source is a human donor with ulcerative colitis or Crohn's disease, or a healthy co-twin of an affected twin (not recorded which). The CDR3 loop is CSATGTGRKRQPQHF.